The 17 T cell receptor beta chains below all came from one sample that was sequenced in a study of T cell changes during pregnancy in multiple sclerosis. Assay used: immunoSEQ multiplex PCR; TCRdb lists only in-frame clones, some missing. The table lists about 64,000 clones, just over 90% of them singletons, with 1% to 1.5% in the top ten. The material sequenced was peripheral blood, taken in the second trimester of pregnancy. The source is a female donor with multiple sclerosis, enrolled in a pregnancy study.

The J gene is TRBJ2-1, the V gene TRBV11-2; 7 nucleotides align to TRBD1. J lost 5 bases, V lost 5 bases, and 3 bases had no gene match. The CDR3 contains 13 residues. The germline V gene encodes CDR1 SGHAT and CDR2 FQNNGV. The CDR3 region has the DNA TGTGCCAGCAGCACGGGACAGCACAATGAGCAGTTCTTC. It translates to CASSTGQHNEQFF.

This chain uses TRBV7-6 with TRBJ2-1; 8 bases fit TRBD2. The junction had 2 bases not matched to a gene; V was cut back by 2 bases and J by 5 bases. CDR1 and CDR2 (germline): SGHVS, FNYEAQ. This CDR3 spans 14 amino acids. This CDR3 is CASSLKRGNNEQFF. The CDR3 nucleotides are TGTGCCAGCAGCTTAAAGCGGGGGAACAATGAGCAGTTCTTC.

V usage is TRBV10-3 and J usage is TRBJ1-6; 7 nucleotides agree with TRBD1. The CDR3 is made up of 15 amino acids. J was trimmed by 7 bases and V by 8 bases; bases with no gene match: 11. CDR1 and CDR2 from the germline V gene are ENHRY and SYGVKD. The CDR3 region has the DNA TGTGCCATCTCTCCTTCTACAGGGGACAATTCACCCCTCCACTTT. Translated, it gives CAISPSTGDNSPLHF.

The chain recombines TRBV6-5 with TRBJ2-7, with TRBD2 matching over 8 bases. Trimming at V came to 5 bases and at J to 1 base, leaving 7 bases not matched to a gene. Germline V gene lookup returns CDR1 MNHEY and CDR2 SVGAGI. The CDR3 is 15 residues long. The CDR3 DNA sequence: TGTGCCAGCAGTCCCTACGGGGGGGGTTCCTACGAGCAGTACTTC. This encodes CASSPYGGGSYEQYF.

J is TRBJ1-2 and V is TRBV27; TRBD1 is a possible D gene (6 bases). Germline CDR1 and CDR2: MNHEY and SMNVEV (reference sequence). V dropped 1 base and J dropped 8 bases, with 14 bases sitting between them. This CDR3 contains 14 residues. CDR3 sequence reads: CASSLYYRAWGYTF. CDR3 DNA sequence: TGTGCCAGCAGTTTATATTACAGGGCCTGGGGCTACACCTTC.

V is TRBV6-5 and J is TRBJ2-2; 7 nucleotides line up with TRBD1. There are 14 residues in the CDR3. Germline CDR1 MNHEY, CDR2 SVGAGI. The trim removed 1 base at V and 6 bases at J, leaving 2 bases unmatched. The CDR3 here is CASSYYRGPGELFF. The CDR3 DNA sequence: TGTGCCAGCAGTTACTACAGGGGCCCCGGGGAGCTGTTTTTT.

This chain connects TRBV6-1 to TRBJ1-4, with 8 positions matching TRBD1. This CDR3 has 15 residues. Unmatched junction bases numbered 3, after V lost 6 bases and J lost 0 bases. Germline assignment: CDR1 MNHNS and CDR2 SASEGT. The chain's CDR3 is CASSGTGATNEKLFF. The CDR3, as DNA: TGTGCCAGCAGCGGGACAGGTGCAACTAATGAAAAACTGTTTTTT.

This chain connects TRBV16 to TRBJ2-7; 8 positions match TRBD1. CDR3 size: 15 residues. The J segment lost 3 bases and the V segment lost 4 bases, leaving 8 bases of the junction unmatched. The germline gives CDR1 KGHSY, CDR2 FQNENV. DNA of the CDR3: TGTGCCAGCAGCCCTATTCAGGGGGCCCTCTACGAGCAGTACTTC. Protein sequence: CASSPIQGALYEQYF.

The J gene is TRBJ2-3, the V gene TRBV30, with a weak D call TRBD1 (5 bases). Trimming pared 1 base from V and 7 bases from J, leaving 15 bases between. In germline, CDR1 is GTSNPN, CDR2 SVGIG (reference sequence). The CDR3 is 14 residues long. The CDR3 DNA is TGTGCCTGGAGTGGGGCGCAGGGCGCATATACGCAGTATTTT. The encoded protein is CAWSGAQGAYTQYF.

The rearrangement links TRBV6-5 to TRBJ1-2, with D maybe TRBD1 (5 bases). V was pared by 5 bases and J by 4 bases, with 11 bases between. This CDR3 region has 13 residues. Per the germline V gene, CDR1 is MNHEY and CDR2 is SVGAGI. In DNA, the CDR3 is TGTGCCAGCAGTCCCCGACAGTTCTATGGCTACACCTTC. It translates to CASSPRQFYGYTF.

V is TRBV7-4 and J is TRBJ2-2; 7 bases map to TRBD1. J lost 0 bases, V lost 7 bases, and 11 bases had no gene match. There are 17 residues in the CDR3. Per germline, CDR1 SGHVT and CDR2 SQSDAQ. The CDR3 is CASIPPLGTANTGELFF. CDR3 bases: TGTGCCAGCATCCCTCCCCTCGGGACAGCGAACACCGGGGAGCTGTTTTTT.

J is TRBJ1-5 and V is TRBV4-1, with 7 bases identical to TRBD1. After removal of 0 bases from V and 4 bases from J, the junction contained 6 bases not matched to a gene. The CDR3 covers 16 residues. The germline CDR1 and CDR2 sequences are MGHRA and YSYEKL. CDR3 nucleotide sequence: TGCGCCAGCAGCCAAGAAGGACAGGAATCTAATCAGCCCCAGCATTTT. Protein product: CASSQEGQESNQPQHF.

The rearrangement uses TRBV29-1 and TRBJ2-2; D remains ambiguous. In germline, CDR1 is SQVTM, CDR2 ANQGSEA. V was clipped by 3 bases and J by 8 bases, with 10 bases between them. This CDR3 comprises 12 residues. CDR3 region: CSVDTGTGELFF. The CDR3, as DNA: TGCAGCGTTGACACGGGTACGGGGGAGCTGTTTTTT.

The chain uses TRBV19 and TRBJ1-3; D remains unclear. V gave up 5 bases and J gave up 8 bases, with 13 bases separating them. Germline lookup yields CDR1 LNHDA and CDR2 SQIVND (reference sequence). The CDR3 length is 13 residues. CDR3 sequence reads: CASSPQWRDTIYF. In nucleotides, the CDR3 is TGTGCCAGTAGTCCCCAGTGGAGGGACACCATATATTTT. The whole variable domain, filled in from reference TRBV19 and TRBJ1-3, reads DGGITQSPKYLFRKEGQNVTLSCEQNLNHDAMYWYRQDPGQGLRLIYYSQIVNDFQKGDIAEGYSVSREKKESFPLTVTSAQKNPTAFYLCASSPQWRDTIYFGEGSWLTVV.

This clone was recorded once. The chain couples TRBV30 to TRBJ2-5; 13 positions match TRBD2. After removal of 0 bases from V and 5 bases from J, the junction contained 9 bases not matched to a gene. The length of the CDR3 is 17 residues. Germline-derived CDR1 and CDR2 are GTSNPN and SVGIG (reference sequence). The CDR3 DNA follows: TGTGCCTGGAGTGTTTGGAGACTAGCGGGGGGTTCGGAGACCCAGTACTTC. Its translation is CAWSVWRLAGGSETQYF.

The V and J genes are TRBV6-1 and TRBJ1-3, with D possibly matching TRBD1 (5 bases). Trimming took 2 bases from V and 3 from J, leaving 11 bases between them. The CDR3 totals 15 residues. Germline values: CDR1 MNHNS, CDR2 SASEGT. The CDR3 coding sequence is TGTGCCAGCAGTGAATTCAGGGTGGGTGGAAACACCATATATTTT. As protein: CASSEFRVGGNTIYF.

Note on this clone: The sample contains more than one DNA sequence encoding this CDR3. V and J are TRBV5-6 and TRBJ1-1; D is perhaps TRBD1 (6 bases). Germline V gene sequence: CDR1 SGHDT, CDR2 YYEEEE. V lost 4 bases and J 2 bases, leaving 21 bases between the germline ends. The CDR3 extends over 17 amino acids. The CDR3 sequence: CASSRGPPLRGNTEAFF. The CDR3 DNA is TGTGCCAGCAGCCGTGGTCCCCCTCTCAGGGGAAACACTGAAGCTTTCTTT. Full variable domain (outside the CDR3, taken from reference TRBV5-6 and TRBJ1-1): DAGVTQSPTHLIKTRGQQVTLRCSPKSGHDTVSWYQQALGQGPQFIFQYYEEEERQRGNFPDRFSGHQFPNYSSELNVNALLLGDSALYLCASSRGPPLRGNTEAFFGQGTRLTVV.